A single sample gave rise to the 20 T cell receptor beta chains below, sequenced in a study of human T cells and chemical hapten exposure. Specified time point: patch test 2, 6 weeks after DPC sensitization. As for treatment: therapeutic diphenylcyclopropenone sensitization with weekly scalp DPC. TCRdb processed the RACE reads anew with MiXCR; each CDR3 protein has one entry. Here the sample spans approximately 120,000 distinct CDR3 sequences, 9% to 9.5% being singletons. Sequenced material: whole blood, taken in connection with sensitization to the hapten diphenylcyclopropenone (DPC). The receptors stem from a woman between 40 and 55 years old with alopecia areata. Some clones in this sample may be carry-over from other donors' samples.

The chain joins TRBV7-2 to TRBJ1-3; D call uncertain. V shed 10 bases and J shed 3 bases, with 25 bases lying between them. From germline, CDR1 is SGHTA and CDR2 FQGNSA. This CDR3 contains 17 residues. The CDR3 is CAIIPEEGNRRGNTIYF. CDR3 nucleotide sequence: TGTGCCATCATCCCCGAAGAAGGTAACCGACGTGGAAACACCATATATTTT.

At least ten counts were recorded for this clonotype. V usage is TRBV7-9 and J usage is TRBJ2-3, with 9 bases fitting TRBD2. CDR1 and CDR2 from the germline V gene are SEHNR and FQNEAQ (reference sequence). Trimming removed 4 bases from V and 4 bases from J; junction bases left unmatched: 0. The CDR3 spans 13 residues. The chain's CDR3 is CASSWTSADTQYF. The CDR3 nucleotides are TGTGCCAGCAGCTGGACTAGCGCAGATACGCAGTATTTT. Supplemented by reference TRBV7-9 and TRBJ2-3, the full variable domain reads DTGVSQNPRHKITKRGQNVTFRCDPISEHNRLYWYRQTLGQGPEFLTYFQNEAQLEKSRLLSDRFSAERPKGSFSTLEIQRTEQGDSAMYLCASSWTSADTQYFGPGTRLTVL.

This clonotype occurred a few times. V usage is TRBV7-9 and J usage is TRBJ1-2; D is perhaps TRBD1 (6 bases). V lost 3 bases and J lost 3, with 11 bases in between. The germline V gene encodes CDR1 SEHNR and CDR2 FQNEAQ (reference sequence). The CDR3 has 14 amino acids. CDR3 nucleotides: TGTGCCAGCAGCTTCGACGGGGGCTACTATGGCTACACCTTC. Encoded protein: CASSFDGGYYGYTF. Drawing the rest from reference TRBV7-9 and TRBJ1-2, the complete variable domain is DTGVSQNPRHKITKRGQNVTFRCDPISEHNRLYWYRQTLGQGPEFLTYFQNEAQLEKSRLLSDRFSAERPKGSFSTLEIQRTEQGDSAMYLCASSFDGGYYGYTFGSGTRLTVV.

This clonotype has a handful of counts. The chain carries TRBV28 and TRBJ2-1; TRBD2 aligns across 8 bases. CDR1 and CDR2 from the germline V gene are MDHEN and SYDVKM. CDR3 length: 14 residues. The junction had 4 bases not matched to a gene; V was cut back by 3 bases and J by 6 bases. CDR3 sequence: CASSFWRGANEQFF. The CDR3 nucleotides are TGTGCCAGCAGTTTCTGGCGGGGGGCCAATGAGCAGTTCTTC.

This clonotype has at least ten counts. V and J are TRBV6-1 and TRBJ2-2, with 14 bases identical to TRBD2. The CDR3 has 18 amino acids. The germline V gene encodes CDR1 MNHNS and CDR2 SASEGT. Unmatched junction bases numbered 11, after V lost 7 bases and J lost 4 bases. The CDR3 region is CASTLGTSGGRGTGELFF. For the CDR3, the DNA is TGTGCCAGCACCCTCGGGACTAGCGGGGGCCGGGGCACCGGGGAGCTGTTTTTT.

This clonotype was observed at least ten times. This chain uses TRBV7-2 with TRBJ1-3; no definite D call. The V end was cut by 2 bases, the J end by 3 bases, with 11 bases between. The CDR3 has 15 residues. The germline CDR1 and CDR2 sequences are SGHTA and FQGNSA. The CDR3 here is CASSLWQSHGNTIYF. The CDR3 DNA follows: TGTGCCAGCAGCTTATGGCAGTCTCATGGAAACACCATATATTTT.

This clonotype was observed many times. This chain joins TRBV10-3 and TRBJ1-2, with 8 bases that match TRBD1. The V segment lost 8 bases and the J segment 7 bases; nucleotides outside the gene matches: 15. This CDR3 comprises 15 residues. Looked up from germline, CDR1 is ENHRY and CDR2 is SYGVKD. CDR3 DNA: TGTGCCATCCGGGCCCCGACAGGGGTCGGTTCTGGCTACACCTTC. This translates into CAIRAPTGVGSGYTF.

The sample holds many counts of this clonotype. The CDR3 sequence: CSGGTGENIQYF. DNA for the CDR3: TGCAGCGGAGGGACAGGGGAGAACATTCAGTACTTC. The chain has TRBV29-1 and TRBJ2-4; the match to TRBD1 covers 10 bases. Germline CDR1 SQVTM, CDR2 ANQGSEA. The CDR3 loop spans 12 amino acids. V lost 7 bases and J lost 7; bases outside the gene matches: 4.

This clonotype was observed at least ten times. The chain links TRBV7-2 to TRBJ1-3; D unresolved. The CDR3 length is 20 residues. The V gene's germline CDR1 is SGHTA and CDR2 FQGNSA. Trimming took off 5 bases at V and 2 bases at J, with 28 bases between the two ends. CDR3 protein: CASSQYLNPRRRRAGNTIYF. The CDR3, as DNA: TGTGCCAGCAGCCAATACCTAAACCCCCGGCGCCGGCGCGCTGGAAACACCATATATTTT.

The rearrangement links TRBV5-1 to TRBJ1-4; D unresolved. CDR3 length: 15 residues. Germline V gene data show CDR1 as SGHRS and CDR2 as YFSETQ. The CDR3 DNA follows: TGCGCATCAAGACTCACAACTGCAACTAATGAAAAACTGTTTTTT. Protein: CASRLTTATNEKLFF.

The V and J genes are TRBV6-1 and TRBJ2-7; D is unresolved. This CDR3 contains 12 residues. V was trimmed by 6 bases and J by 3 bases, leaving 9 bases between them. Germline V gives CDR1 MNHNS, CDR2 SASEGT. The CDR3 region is CASRGGSYEQYF. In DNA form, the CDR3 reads TGTGCCAGCAGAGGCGGCAGCTACGAGCAGTACTTC.

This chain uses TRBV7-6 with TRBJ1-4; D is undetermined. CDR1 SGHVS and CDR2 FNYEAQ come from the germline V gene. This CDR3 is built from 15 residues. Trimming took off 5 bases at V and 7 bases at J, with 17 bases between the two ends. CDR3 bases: TGTGCCAGCAGCCGTTCTCCCGTTCGGGGTGAAAAACTGTTTTTT. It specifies CASSRSPVRGEKLFF.

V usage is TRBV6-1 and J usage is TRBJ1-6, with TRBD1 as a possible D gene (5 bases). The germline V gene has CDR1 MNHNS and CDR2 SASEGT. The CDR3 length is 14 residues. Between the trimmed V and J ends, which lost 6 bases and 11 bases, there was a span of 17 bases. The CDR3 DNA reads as TGTGCCAGCAGCCCTCCTGGGGCGATAACACCCCTCCACTTT. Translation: CASSPPGAITPLHF.

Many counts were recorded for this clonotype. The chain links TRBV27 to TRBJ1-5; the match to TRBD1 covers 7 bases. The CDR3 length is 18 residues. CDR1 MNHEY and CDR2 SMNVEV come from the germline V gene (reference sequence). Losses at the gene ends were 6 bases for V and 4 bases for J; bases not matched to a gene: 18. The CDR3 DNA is TGTGCCAGCAGGAGGTTGGGACAGAGGGGGGTTTCAAATCAGCCCCAGCATTTT. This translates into CASRRLGQRGVSNQPQHF.

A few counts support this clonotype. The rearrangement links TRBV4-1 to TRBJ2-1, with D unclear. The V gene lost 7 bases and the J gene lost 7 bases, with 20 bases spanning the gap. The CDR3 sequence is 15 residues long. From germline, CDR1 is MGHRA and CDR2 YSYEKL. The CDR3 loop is CASTPNRWGRNEQFF. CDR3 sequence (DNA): TGCGCCAGCACCCCAAATAGGTGGGGTCGAAATGAGCAGTTCTTC.

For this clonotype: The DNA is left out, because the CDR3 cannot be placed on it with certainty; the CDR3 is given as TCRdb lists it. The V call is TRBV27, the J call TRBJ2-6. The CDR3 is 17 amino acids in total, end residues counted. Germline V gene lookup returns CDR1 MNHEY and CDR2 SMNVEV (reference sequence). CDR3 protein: CASSTTVGPSGANVLTF.

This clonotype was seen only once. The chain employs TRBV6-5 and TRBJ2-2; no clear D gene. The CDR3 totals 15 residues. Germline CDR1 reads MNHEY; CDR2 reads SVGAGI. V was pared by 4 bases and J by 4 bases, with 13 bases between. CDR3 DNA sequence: TGTGCCAGCAGTTCTGACATAGCCTCCACCGGGGAGCTGTTTTTT. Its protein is CASSSDIASTGELFF.

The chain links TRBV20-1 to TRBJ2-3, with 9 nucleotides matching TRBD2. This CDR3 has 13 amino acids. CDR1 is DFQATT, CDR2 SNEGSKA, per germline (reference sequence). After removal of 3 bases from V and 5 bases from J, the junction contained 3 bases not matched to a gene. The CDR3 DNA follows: TGCAGTGCTAGGGCGGGGGGGCAAGATACGCAGTATTTT. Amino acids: CSARAGGQDTQYF.

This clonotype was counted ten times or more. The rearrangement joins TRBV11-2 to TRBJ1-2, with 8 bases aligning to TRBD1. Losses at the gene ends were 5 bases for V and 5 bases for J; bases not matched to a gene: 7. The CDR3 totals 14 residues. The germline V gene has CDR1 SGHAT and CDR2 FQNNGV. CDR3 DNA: TGTGCCAGCAGCCCGACAGGGGTGCGATATGGCTACACCTTC. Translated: CASSPTGVRYGYTF. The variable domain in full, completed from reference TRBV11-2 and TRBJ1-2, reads EAGVAQSPRYKIIEKRQSVAFWCNPISGHATLYWYQQILGQGPKLLIQFQNNGVVDDSQLPKDRFSAERLKGVDSTLKIQPAKLEDSAVYLCASSPTGVRYGYTFGSGTRLTVV.

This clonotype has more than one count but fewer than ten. The CDR3 reads CASSLNRGRTFF. DNA of the CDR3: TGTGCCAGCAGCTTGAACAGGGGGAGGACTTTCTTT. The rearrangement links TRBV11-2 to TRBJ1-1; 8 bases fit TRBD1. CDR1 and CDR2 (germline): SGHAT, FQNNGV. Trimming cost V 3 bases and J 12 bases; bases outside gene matches: 6. The CDR3 length is 12 residues.